This T cell receptor beta chain came from a study of blood T cell repertoires in COVID-19. Study details: The study drew acute and convalescent COVID-19 samples from the United States, Italy and Spain. Sources were T cells, B-cell-depleted T cells, or PBMCs; the material itself was cDNA or gDNA.

The CDR3 consists of 16 residues. Germline V gene lookup returns CDR1 SGHTA and CDR2 FQGNSA. V lost 2 bases, J lost 2 bases, and 6 bases stayed unmatched. Original handling: Amplifying reference gene primers gave estimates of nucleated cell counts. Only in-frame clones appear in the TCRdb table, and some are missing; sequencing was by immunoSEQ multiplex PCR. V, J and clone size reflect that table, while D and trimming were determined from the DNA. The data show 120,000 to 150,000 clones, with about nine tenths seen just once and 10% held by the top ten. The chain is built from TRBV7-2 and TRBJ2-3, with 8 bases lining up with TRBD2. The material sequenced was peripheral blood. This TCR was sampled from a man aged 45-65 years with active or convalescent COVID-19. CDR3 protein: CASSLSAGGPTDTQYF. The CDR3 nucleotides read TGTGCCAGCAGCTTATCGGCGGGAGGTCCCACAGATACGCAGTATTTT.